The entry below gives a single TCR beta chain sequence along with its context. Its target is unknown. These data originate in a study of Graves' ophthalmopathy and Graves' hyperthyroidism. Looked up from germline, CDR1 is SGHTA and CDR2 is FQGTGA. The CDR3 has 16 residues. The V and J ends lost 5 bases and 9 bases respectively, with 26 bases between them. Study conclusions and caveats: Blood also held most thyroid clonotypes expanded above 0.001 frequency.

Hyperthyroidism cases were recent diagnoses of under 2 months' duration in people aged 18 to 65. Clinical symptoms, serum thyroxine, TRAb, thyroid ultrasound and orbital computed tomography were relied on for diagnosis. TCR beta CDR3 regions were amplified from RNA transcripts. HTBI primers were employed in first-round RT-PCR, then a second-round multiplex PCR followed. TCRdb reanalysed the multiplex PCR reads using MiXCR and keeps one entry per CDR3 protein. The data contain fewer than 650,000 distinct CDR3 sequences, about 24% of them singletons. Sequenced material: peripheral blood. V and J are TRBV7-3 and TRBJ2-7; possibly TRBD1 or TRBD2 for D (5 bases each). The receptor's source is a woman aged 18-29 years with stable Graves' hyperthyroidism. Some clones in this sample may be carry-over from other donors' samples. CDR3 residues: CASSPSVSEGPEGQYF. The CDR3 region has the DNA TGTGCCAGCAGCCCCAGTGTGAGTGAGGGGCCTGAAGGGCAGTACTTC.